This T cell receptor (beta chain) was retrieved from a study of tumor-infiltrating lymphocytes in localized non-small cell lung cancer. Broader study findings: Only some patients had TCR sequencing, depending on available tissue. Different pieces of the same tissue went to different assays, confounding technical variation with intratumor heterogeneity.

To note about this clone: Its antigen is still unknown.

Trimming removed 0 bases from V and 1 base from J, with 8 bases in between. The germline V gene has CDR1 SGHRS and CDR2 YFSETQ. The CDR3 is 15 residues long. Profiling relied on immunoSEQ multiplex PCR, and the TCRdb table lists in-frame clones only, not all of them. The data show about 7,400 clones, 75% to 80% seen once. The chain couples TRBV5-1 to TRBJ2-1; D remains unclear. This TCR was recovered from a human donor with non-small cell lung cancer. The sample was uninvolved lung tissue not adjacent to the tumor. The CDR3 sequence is CASSLASKSYNEQFF. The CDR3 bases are TGCGCCAGCAGCTTGGCCAGTAAGTCCTACAATGAGCAGTTCTTC.